This entry is about one T cell receptor (beta chain). In the authors' methods: Reference gene primer amplification in the assay estimated nucleated cell counts. Produced via immunoSEQ multiplex PCR; TCRdb's table is partial and in-frame only. That table gives V, J and clone size, and the DNA gave D and trimming. The repertoire includes hundreds of thousands of clones, about 81% of them detected once, and 9.5% to 15% sits in the top ten. These data belong to a study of blood T cell repertoires in COVID-19. Looking at the study overall: Sources were T cells, B-cell-depleted T cells, or PBMCs; the material itself was cDNA or gDNA.

The TCR was taken from a woman aged 55-69 years with active or convalescent COVID-19. Specimen: peripheral blood.

CDR3 bases: TGTGCCAGCAGCAAAGGACAGGGGTTGGAAAAACTGTTTTTT. As protein: CASSKGQGLEKLFF. The chain carries TRBV7-9 and TRBJ1-4; 9 bases line up with TRBD1. V shed 5 bases, J shed 8 bases, and the junction held 6 bases outside the gene matches. CDR1 and CDR2 from the germline V gene are SEHNR and FQNEAQ (reference sequence). CDR3 length equals 14 residues.